The 29 T cell receptor beta chains listed next were all sequenced from one sample in a study of T cells after yellow fever vaccination. One entry per CDR3 protein results from TCRdb running MiXCR on the 5' RACE reads. The sample consists of approximately 85,000 distinct CDR3 sequences, less than 15% of them appearing once. The starting material was CD8+ T cells not binding an NS4B(214-222) dextramer, sorted from PBMCs, obtained more than 20 days after the first yellow fever vaccination. These receptors were collected from a man aged 18 to 30 who received the YFV17D yellow fever vaccine.

This rearrangement joins TRBV11-1 to TRBJ2-1, with 13 bases identical to TRBD2. This CDR3 spans 19 amino acids. Germline CDR1 reads SGHAT; CDR2 reads FQDESV (reference sequence). J lost 0 bases, V lost 5 bases, and 10 bases had no gene match. The CDR3 loop is CASSTWTSGGGHSYNEQFF. As DNA, the CDR3 is TGTGCCAGCAGCACTTGGACTAGCGGGGGAGGCCACTCCTACAATGAGCAGTTCTTC.

This clonotype was counted only a few times. The V and J genes are TRBV5-1 and TRBJ1-1; D gene unclear. Trimming pared 0 bases from V and 7 bases from J, leaving 4 bases between. CDR1 and CDR2 from the germline V gene are SGHRS and YFSETQ. CDR3 length: 11 amino acids. The CDR3: CASSLADEAFF. CDR3 nucleotide sequence: TGCGCCAGCAGCTTGGCAGATGAAGCTTTCTTT.

The chain links TRBV6-4 to TRBJ2-1; 8 nucleotides agree with TRBD2. Germline CDR1 is MRHNA and CDR2 is SNTAGT. CDR3 length: 15 residues. Trimming at V came to 4 bases and at J to 6 bases, leaving 8 bases not matched to a gene. The chain's CDR3 is CASSVGVAGSNEQFF. CDR3 DNA: TGTGCCAGCAGTGTGGGAGTAGCGGGGAGCAATGAGCAGTTCTTC.

This clonotype occurred a few times. This rearrangement joins TRBV29-1 to TRBJ1-4; a weak D match, TRBD1 (5 bases). Per germline, CDR1 SQVTM and CDR2 ANQGSEA. This CDR3 has 14 amino acids. Trimming left V 3 bases short and J 5 bases short, with 13 bases between. DNA for the CDR3: TGCAGCGTTGAGATCCAGGGTGACAATGAAAAACTGTTTTTT. It is translated as CSVEIQGDNEKLFF.

In this sample, this clonotype turned up a few times. The chain couples TRBV5-1 to TRBJ2-1, with D possibly matching TRBD2 (6 bases). CDR1 is SGHRS, CDR2 YFSETQ, per germline. The CDR3 spans 14 residues. V lost 2 bases and J 1 base, leaving 7 bases between the germline ends. CDR3 protein: CASSLAGSYNEQFF. CDR3 sequence (DNA): TGCGCCAGCAGCTTAGCGGGTTCCTACAATGAGCAGTTCTTC.

This clonotype was seen a handful of times. The gene calls are TRBV25-1 and TRBJ1-1; D call uncertain. Germline V gene data show CDR1 as MGHDK and CDR2 as SYGVNS. With 4 bases removed from V and 4 bases from J, the gap between germline ends came to 10 bases. CDR3 length: 13 amino acids. The CDR3 spells CASSGVRVTEAFF. Here the CDR3 DNA reads TGTGCCAGCAGTGGGGTAAGGGTCACTGAAGCTTTCTTT.

The table lists this clonotype with a count of one. This chain joins TRBV11-2 and TRBJ1-2; 7 nucleotides agree with TRBD1. Germline CDR1 and CDR2: SGHAT and FQNNGV. The CDR3 extends over 14 amino acids. V shed 5 bases and J 2 bases; nucleotides not matched to a gene: 5. The CDR3 region is CASSGRGENYGYTF. CDR3 sequence (DNA): TGTGCCAGCAGCGGCAGGGGGGAGAACTATGGCTACACCTTC.

This clonotype was seen a few times. CDR3 in amino acids: CASSDLRAEQFF. In nucleotides, the CDR3 is TGTGCCAGCAGCGACCTGAGGGCTGAGCAGTTCTTC. The chain joins TRBV11-2 to TRBJ2-1, with D tentatively TRBD2 (5 bases). Germline CDR1 and CDR2: SGHAT and FQNNGV. The ends were cut back, 5 bases at V and 9 bases at J, with 11 bases in the middle. The CDR3 spans 12 residues. Full variable domain (missing parts from reference TRBV11-2 and TRBJ2-1): EAGVAQSPRYKIIEKRQSVAFWCNPISGHATLYWYQQILGQGPKLLIQFQNNGVVDDSQLPKDRFSAERLKGVDSTLKIQPAKLEDSAVYLCASSDLRAEQFFGPGTRLTVL.

This clonotype has only a few counts. This sequence joins TRBV7-3 and TRBJ2-3, with D unresolved. Trimming stripped 5 bases from V and 4 bases from J, with 7 bases between. The germline CDR1 and CDR2 sequences are SGHTA and FQGTGA. This CDR3 region has 12 residues. The DNA for the CDR3 is TGTGCCAGCAGCCAAAGTTCAGATACGCAGTATTTT. This codes for CASSQSSDTQYF. Using reference TRBV7-3 and TRBJ2-3 for the parts outside the CDR3, the full variable domain is GAGVSQTPSNKVTEKGKYVELRCDPISGHTALYWYRQSLGQGPEFLIYFQGTGAADDSGLPNDRFFAVRPEGSVSTLKIQRTERGDSAVYLCASSQSSDTQYFGPGTRLTVL.

The rearrangement uses TRBV29-1 and TRBJ2-2; unclear D gene. The ends were cut back, 4 bases at V and 2 bases at J, with 5 bases in the middle. This CDR3 region has 12 residues. Germline lookup yields CDR1 SQVTM and CDR2 ANQGSEA. CDR3 coding DNA: TGCAGCGTTGGGGGTAACACCGGGGAGCTGTTTTTT. Residues: CSVGGNTGELFF.

This clonotype occurred a few times. This sequence joins TRBV5-6 and TRBJ2-1; 9 bases are shared with TRBD1. V was clipped by 3 bases and J by 4 bases; unmatched bases: 5. Germline V gives CDR1 SGHDT, CDR2 YYEEEE. This CDR3 spans 15 amino acids. Here the CDR3 reads CASSSHRGQYNEQFF. The CDR3 coding sequence is TGTGCCAGCAGCTCACACAGGGGGCAGTACAATGAGCAGTTCTTC.

The V call is TRBV12-3 or TRBV12-4, the J call TRBJ1-1; the D gene is possibly TRBD1 (5 bases). The CDR3 consists of 13 residues. V was shortened by 7 bases and J by 1 base, with 10 bases between the two germline ends. CDR3 in amino acids: CASTVGGNTEAFF. As DNA, the CDR3 is TGTGCCAGCACCGTGGGGGGGAACACTGAAGCTTTCTTT.

The J gene is TRBJ1-6, the V gene TRBV28; D uncertain. Germline-derived CDR1 and CDR2 are MDHEN and SYDVKM. Deletions cut 6 bases from V and 11 bases from J, with 17 bases between. The CDR3 is made up of 14 amino acids. CDR3 loop: CASSLPHWETPLHF. The DNA of the CDR3 is TGTGCCAGCAGCCTCCCTCACTGGGAGACACCCCTCCACTTT.

Sample share makes this clonotype medium-sized (0.01 to 0.1%). The rearrangement joins TRBV4-1 to TRBJ2-1; TRBD2 agrees at 8 bases. CDR3 length equals 15 residues. CDR1 is MGHRA and CDR2 is YSYEKL in the germline V gene. The trim removed 0 bases at V and 8 bases at J, leaving 6 bases unmatched. CDR3 residues: CASSQERGGYDEQFF. The CDR3 region has the DNA TGCGCCAGCAGCCAAGAACGCGGGGGGTATGATGAGCAGTTCTTC.

V and J are TRBV5-1 and TRBJ2-7; 11 bases are a match to TRBD2. The CDR3 loop spans 16 amino acids. Germline V gene data show CDR1 as SGHRS and CDR2 as YFSETQ. The J segment lost 2 bases and the V segment lost 0 bases, leaving 4 bases of the junction unmatched. The CDR3 nucleotides read TGCGCCAGCAGCTTGGATCTAGCGGGGGGTGCCTACGAGCAGTACTTC. This codes for CASSLDLAGGAYEQYF.

There are a few counts of this clonotype. The gene calls are TRBV7-9 and TRBJ2-5; the D gene could be TRBD1 or TRBD2 (5 bases each). Looked up from germline, CDR1 is SEHNR and CDR2 is FQNEAQ (reference sequence). The germline V and J ends were trimmed by 8 bases and 3 bases, with 13 bases remaining between them. The CDR3 runs 13 residues. CDR3 DNA sequence: TGTGCCAGCCGGGGCAGGGACGAAGAGACCCAGTACTTC. It is translated as CASRGRDEETQYF.

The chain recombines TRBV5-5 with TRBJ2-2; D is uncertain. Germline V lookup: CDR1 SGHKS, CDR2 YYEKEE (reference sequence). The CDR3 sequence is 14 residues long. V lost 0 bases and J 6 bases, leaving 9 bases between the germline ends. CDR3 sequence reads: CASSLVPNSGELFF. The CDR3 bases are TGTGCCAGCAGCTTGGTGCCTAACTCCGGGGAGCTGTTTTTT. The variable domain in full, with the rest retrieved from reference TRBV5-5 and TRBJ2-2, is DAGVTQSPTHLIKTRGQQVTLRCSPISGHKSVSWYQQVLGQGPQFIFQYYEKEERGRGNFPDRFSARQFPNYSSELNVNALLLGDSALYLCASSLVPNSGELFFGEGSRLTVL.

The chain joins TRBV21-1 to TRBJ2-4; the D call TRBD2 from the table was never checked on the DNA. TRBV21-1 counts as a pseudogene. The CDR3 covers 16 residues. CDR3 sequence reads: CASSKGPLIAKNIQYF. The DNA of the CDR3 is TGTGCCAGCAGCAAAGGACCGCTGATAGCCAAAAACATTCAGTACTTC.

V usage is TRBV29-1 and J usage is TRBJ2-2, with a tentative D call TRBD2 (6 bases). The CDR3 is 14 amino acids. Trimming took off 7 bases at V and 2 bases at J, with 14 bases between the two ends. CDR1 is SQVTM and CDR2 is ANQGSEA in the germline V gene. The CDR3 region is CSAERGFNTGELFF. The CDR3 region has the DNA TGCAGCGCCGAACGGGGGTTTAACACCGGGGAGCTGTTTTTT.

This chain joins TRBV13 and TRBJ2-3; a weak D match, TRBD1 (6 bases). The CDR3 length is 13 residues. Germline V gene data show CDR1 as PRHDT and CDR2 as FYEKMQ (reference sequence). V dropped 4 bases and J dropped 7 bases, with 12 bases sitting between them. CDR3 region: CASSYRDKHTQYF. CDR3 in DNA: TGTGCCAGCAGCTACCGGGACAAGCATACGCAGTATTTT.

This clonotype was seen a handful of times. This rearrangement joins TRBV6-2 or TRBV6-3 to TRBJ2-7; D is perhaps TRBD1 or TRBD2 (5 bases each). Trimming removed 5 bases at V and 2 bases at J, with 16 bases between. The CDR3 loop spans 15 amino acids. The germline V gene has CDR1 MNHEY and CDR2 SVGEGT. CDR3 bases: TGTGCCAGCAGTGCAGGGACGATAGCCACCTACGAGCAGTACTTC. It yields the protein CASSAGTIATYEQYF.

This clonotype was recorded a few times. The chain employs TRBV20-1 and TRBJ2-5; 7 nucleotides line up with TRBD2. Per the germline V gene, CDR1 is DFQATT and CDR2 is SNEGSKA (reference sequence). The CDR3 length is 15 residues. Trimming at V came to 2 bases and at J to 0 bases, leaving 6 bases not matched to a gene. CDR3 coding DNA: TGCAGTGCTAGATCCTACGGGACTAACCAAGAGACCCAGTACTTC. This encodes CSARSYGTNQETQYF.

Here the CDR3 DNA reads TGTGCCAGCAGCTTAGGTGGGACAGGAGCCCACGAGCAGTACTTC. This gives the protein CASSLGGTGAHEQYF. The V and J genes are TRBV13 and TRBJ2-7; TRBD1 agrees at 8 bases. Germline CDR1 and CDR2: PRHDT and FYEKMQ (reference sequence). The CDR3 is 15 amino acids. V was clipped by 0 bases and J by 5 bases; unmatched bases: 6.

The chain carries TRBV7-9 and TRBJ1-2; D gene uncertain. This CDR3 comprises 14 residues. V gave up 1 base and J gave up 4 bases, with 10 bases separating them. Germline CDR1 SEHNR, CDR2 FQNEAQ (reference sequence). CDR3 sequence (DNA): TGTGCCAGCAGCTTAGAAAATTTGGGCTATGGCTACACCTTC. Its protein is CASSLENLGYGYTF.

V usage is TRBV12-3 or TRBV12-4 and J usage is TRBJ1-1; D call uncertain. Trimming cost V 3 bases and J 8 bases, with 7 bases left between them. The CDR3 has 11 residues. The DNA of the CDR3 is TGTGCCAGCAGTTTTGTGAGGGAAGCTTTCTTT. Its translation is CASSFVREAFF.

The rearrangement links TRBV12-3 or TRBV12-4 to TRBJ1-5; weak D call: TRBD1 (5 bases). Trimming stripped 5 bases from V and 3 bases from J, with 11 bases between. This CDR3 contains 14 residues. CDR3 coding DNA: TGTGCCAGCAGTCCGGGACTGATCAATCAGCCCCAGCATTTT. Residues: CASSPGLINQPQHF.

The table lists this clonotype with a few counts. The rearrangement links TRBV10-1 to TRBJ1-2; D gene uncertain. CDR3 length: 13 residues. Germline assignment: CDR1 WNHNN and CDR2 SYGVQD (reference sequence). The germline V and J ends were trimmed by 0 bases and 4 bases, with 6 bases remaining between them. CDR3 region: CASSESVTYGYTF. For the CDR3, the DNA is TGCGCCAGCAGTGAGTCCGTCACCTATGGCTACACCTTC.

This chain uses TRBV29-1 with TRBJ2-2; D not certain. The V gene lost 7 bases and the J gene lost 1 base, with 10 bases spanning the gap. Germline-derived CDR1 and CDR2 are SQVTM and ANQGSEA. There are 13 residues in the CDR3. DNA of the CDR3: TGCAGCGGAGTAGGAGAGAACACCGGGGAGCTGTTTTTT. Amino acid sequence: CSGVGENTGELFF.

This clonotype has ten or more counts. The chain carries TRBV5-1 and TRBJ2-1; the match to TRBD1 covers 7 bases. Germline V gives CDR1 SGHRS, CDR2 YFSETQ. V shed 0 bases, J shed 7 bases, and the junction held 10 bases outside the gene matches. This CDR3 has 16 amino acids. The CDR3 region is CASSLAEGQLGNEQFF. In DNA, the CDR3 is TGCGCCAGCAGCTTGGCCGAGGGACAGTTAGGGAATGAGCAGTTCTTC.